This TCR beta chain was identified in a study of Graves' ophthalmopathy and Graves' hyperthyroidism. Whole-study context: There was a collection of peripheral blood at initial diagnosis, before any treatment. Study findings and constraints: With around 69% sensitivity and 72% to 85% specificity, the model predicted ophthalmopathy progression. Thyroid clonotypes that were expanded above 0.001 frequency mostly also appeared in blood.

As the template, RNA transcripts were used to amplify TCR beta CDR3 regions. The authors performed first-round RT-PCR with HTBI primers and then a second-round multiplex PCR. TCRdb called the multiplex PCR reads again in MiXCR, with one record for every CDR3 protein. The sample has hundreds of thousands of distinct CDR3 sequences, about a fifth seen once. The V end was cut by 3 bases, the J end by 4 bases, with 18 bases between. Germline CDR1 reads MGHDK; CDR2 reads SYGVNS. The CDR3 sequence is 16 residues long. There are many counts of this clonotype. What it binds is unknown. If no ophthalmopathy appeared within 18 months of follow-up, hyperthyroidism was termed stable.

This receptor was obtained from a woman between 18 and 29 years old with stable Graves' hyperthyroidism. Some clones in this sample may be carry-over from other donors' samples. The material sequenced was peripheral blood. The rearrangement joins TRBV25-1 to TRBJ1-2; D is uncertain. The CDR3 here is CASSDPGRTGSYGYTF. The CDR3 DNA reads as TGTGCCAGCAGTGACCCCGGACGGACTGGCTCCTATGGCTACACCTTC.